A selection of T cell receptor beta chains follows, all from one sample in a study of cytomegalovirus exposure and HLA in healthy donors. Some clones are missing from TCRdb's copy, which holds only in-frame ones; the method was immunoSEQ multiplex PCR. The table records roughly 200,000 clones, less than 85% of them present only once. The sample comprised PBMCs. Every receptor here comes from a girl between 10 and 17 years old in good health and CMV-seropositive. The CDR3 runs from the conserved cysteine through the conserved F or W. Fields, in order: V gene, CDR3 protein.

TRBV7-2,CASSPPGLYGYTF
TRBV10-1,CASSKTGASTYNEQFF
TRBV27,CASRVAGGSNSPLHF
TRBV4-3,CASSQGAGTQYF
TRBV7-9,CASSENHRDRGHQETQYF
TRBV13,CATEGWGAGNSPLHF
TRBV7-2,CASSLVGSGADYGYTF
TRBV7-6,CASSLVDSPLREQYF
TRBV4-3,CASSTNPGGALEQFF
TRBV4-2,CASSQAVSYGENTEAFF
TRBV9,CASSVDRNYGYTF
TRBV11-2,CASSLFVGLNTGELFF
TRBV9,CASMEGPNTGELFF
TRBV7-2,CASSLDRSNEKLFF
TRBV7-9,CASSSLGAVKETQYF
TRBV18,CASSPFETSVGTEAFF
TRBV10-3,CAISEWGQGPSPLHF
TRBV6-1,CASSERPGQTNEKLFF
TRBV4-1,CASSQDRRTSLNTGELFF
TRBV18,CASSPGTGINQPQHF
TRBV27,CASSLTVDRGVNYGYTF
TRBV7-2,CASSLAGRGSRTEAFF
TRBV7-9,CASSASQENTGELFF
TRBV9,CASSVEQGSDSPLHF
TRBV7-2,CASSFAGADYEQYF
TRBV5-1,CASSCGTFHEQYF
TRBV30,CAWSVGGEQYF
TRBV6-5,CASGRDYEQYF
TRBV28,CASSLGLPSTDTQYF
TRBV11-2,CASRYTGQGAANEQYF
TRBV9,CASSLSLGFETQYF
TRBV6-5,CASSNRGRRTEAFF
TRBV5-1,CASSLLIAGVDNEQFF
TRBV4-1,CASSQEQGRTEAFF
TRBV2,CASRGTGAGNQPQHF
TRBV20-1,CSATGINEQYF
TRBV10-1,CASSESGGTYNEQFF
TRBV18,CASSPQTDSYGYTF
TRBV2,CASSEGLAGGVEQYF
TRBV19,CASRPTANSGNTIYF
TRBV9,CASSESGQSIGELFF
TRBV4-1,CASSHTQGVNSPLHF
TRBV5-1,CASSLAGGDQPQHF
TRBV25-1,CASSEPDISGANVLTF
TRBV19,CASSTTRGFNQPQHF
TRBV19,CASATGGTEAFF
TRBV29-1,CSVGDAYNSPLHF
TRBV6-5,CASSVQGALGSPLHF
TRBV7-8,CASSLVHGGGAEDTQYF
TRBV9,CASSGGTTNPTDTQYF
TRBV4-1,CASSQKAGAPVEQYF
TRBV6-5,CASSYSFRNYGYTF
TRBV6-4,CASSDSFSGGAITDTQYF
TRBV7-8,CASSLESLRDEQYF
TRBV5-4,CASSFVGGTGELFF
TRBV2,CASSDFYSNQPQHF
TRBV11-3,CASSFAGQETQYF